This TCR beta chain was observed in a study of patients and donors after allogeneic stem cell transplantation. TCRdb independently ran MiXCR on the RT-PCR reads; one entry per CDR3 protein. In the table there are about 160,000 distinct CDR3 sequences, about two fifths of which are singletons. The CDR3 runs 14 residues. Germline V gene lookup returns CDR1 LGHNA and CDR2 YSLEER. Trimming cost V 0 bases and J 8 bases, with 13 bases left between them. This clonotype was obtained from a human donor who was either an allogeneic HSCT recipient or a stem cell or donor lymphocyte infusion donor (not recorded which). It is not recorded whose cells these are; they may come from a transplant donor. Material for sequencing was blood, either unsorted or a sorted T cell fraction (not recorded which). The chain recombines TRBV4-3 with TRBJ1-1; D not resolved. The CDR3 DNA reads TGCGCCAGCAGCCAAGATCCCGATCTGAGAGAAGCTTTCTTT. This sequence encodes CASSQDPDLREAFF.